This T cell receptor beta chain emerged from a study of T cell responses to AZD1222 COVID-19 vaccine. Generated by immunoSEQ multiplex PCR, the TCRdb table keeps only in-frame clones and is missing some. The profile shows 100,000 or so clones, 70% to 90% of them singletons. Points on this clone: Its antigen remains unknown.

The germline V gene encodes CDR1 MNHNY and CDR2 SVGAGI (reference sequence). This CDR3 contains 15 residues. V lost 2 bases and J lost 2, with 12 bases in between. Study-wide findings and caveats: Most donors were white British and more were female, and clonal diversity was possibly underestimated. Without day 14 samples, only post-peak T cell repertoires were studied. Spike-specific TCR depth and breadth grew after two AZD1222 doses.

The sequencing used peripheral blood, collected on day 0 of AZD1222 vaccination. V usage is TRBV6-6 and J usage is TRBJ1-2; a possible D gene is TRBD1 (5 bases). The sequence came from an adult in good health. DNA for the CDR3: TGTGCCAGCAGTTACGGGGCTCAGGAGAACTATGGCTACACCTTC. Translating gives CASSYGAQENYGYTF.